This TCR beta chain comes out of a study of T cells in Graves' hyperthyroidism and ophthalmopathy. The study's findings and limits: Most clonotypes expanded in the thyroid (above 0.001) were also present in blood.

The study left out patients who had uncontrolled infection, other autoimmune disease, pregnancy or lactation. The sample holds many counts of this clonotype. Its antigen is unknown. RNA transcripts yielded amplified TCR beta CDR3 regions. The TCR CDR3 was amplified in a first-round RT-PCR using the HTBI primer set. TCRdb independently ran MiXCR on the multiplex PCR reads; one entry per CDR3 protein. The sample holds hundreds of thousands of distinct CDR3 sequences, approximately 44% seen once. This clonotype originated in a woman aged 18-35 years with Graves' hyperthyroidism. The sample consisted of peripheral blood or thyroid tissue (not recorded which).

The CDR3 sequence: CSVARLAQETQYF. The CDR3 DNA follows: TGCAGCGTTGCGAGACTAGCGCAAGAGACCCAGTACTTC. The gene calls are TRBV29-1 and TRBJ2-5, with 8 bases lining up with TRBD2. The CDR3 has 13 amino acids. CDR1 is SQVTM, CDR2 ANQGSEA, per germline. J gave up 2 bases and V 4 bases, and 3 bases lay outside the gene matches.